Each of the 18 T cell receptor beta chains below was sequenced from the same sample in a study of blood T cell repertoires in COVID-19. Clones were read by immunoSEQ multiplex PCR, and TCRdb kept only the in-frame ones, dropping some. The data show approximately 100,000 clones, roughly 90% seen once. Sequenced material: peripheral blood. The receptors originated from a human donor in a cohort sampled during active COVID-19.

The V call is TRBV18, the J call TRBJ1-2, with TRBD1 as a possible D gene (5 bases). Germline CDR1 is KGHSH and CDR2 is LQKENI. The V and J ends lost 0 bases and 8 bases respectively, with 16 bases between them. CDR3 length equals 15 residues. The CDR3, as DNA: TGTGCCAGCTCACCACCGGGAGGGGTCGCGAGGGGCTACACCTTC. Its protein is CASSPPGGVARGYTF.

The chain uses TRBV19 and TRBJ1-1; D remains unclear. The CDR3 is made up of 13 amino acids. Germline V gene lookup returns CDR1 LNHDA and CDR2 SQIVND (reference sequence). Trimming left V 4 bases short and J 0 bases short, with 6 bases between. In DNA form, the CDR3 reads TGTGCCAGTAGTAGTTCCGTGAACACTGAAGCTTTCTTT. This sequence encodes CASSSSVNTEAFF.

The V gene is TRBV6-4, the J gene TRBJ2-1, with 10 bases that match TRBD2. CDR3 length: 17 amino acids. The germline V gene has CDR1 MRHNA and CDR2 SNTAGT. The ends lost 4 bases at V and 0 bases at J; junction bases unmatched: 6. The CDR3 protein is CASSVLAGASSYNEQFF. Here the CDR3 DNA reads TGTGCCAGCAGTGTTCTAGCGGGGGCTAGCTCCTACAATGAGCAGTTCTTC.

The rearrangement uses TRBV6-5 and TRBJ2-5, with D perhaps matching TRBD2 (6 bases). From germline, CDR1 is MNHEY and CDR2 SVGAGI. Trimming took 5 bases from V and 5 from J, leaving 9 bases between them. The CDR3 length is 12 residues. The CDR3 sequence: CASSPGRETQYF. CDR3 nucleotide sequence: TGTGCCAGCAGTCCGGGGAGGGAGACCCAGTACTTC.

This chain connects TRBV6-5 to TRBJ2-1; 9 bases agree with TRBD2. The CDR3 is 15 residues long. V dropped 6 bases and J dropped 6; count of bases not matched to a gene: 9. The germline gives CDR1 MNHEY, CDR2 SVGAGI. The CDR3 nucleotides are TGTGCCAGCAGGCCGACTAGCGGACCTTTCAATGAGCAGTTCTTC. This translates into CASRPTSGPFNEQFF.

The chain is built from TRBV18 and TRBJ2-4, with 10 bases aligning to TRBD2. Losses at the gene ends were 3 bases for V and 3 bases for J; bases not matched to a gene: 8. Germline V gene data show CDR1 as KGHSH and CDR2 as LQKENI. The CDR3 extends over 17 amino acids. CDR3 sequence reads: CASSPAGIAGGKNIQYF. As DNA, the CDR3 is TGTGCCAGCTCACCCGCTGGTATAGCGGGAGGCAAAAACATTCAGTACTTC.

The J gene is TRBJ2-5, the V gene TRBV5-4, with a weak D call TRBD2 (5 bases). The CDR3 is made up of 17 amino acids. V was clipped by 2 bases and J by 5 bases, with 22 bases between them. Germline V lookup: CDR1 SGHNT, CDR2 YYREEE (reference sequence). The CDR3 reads CASSLSTISGSTETQYF. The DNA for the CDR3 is TGTGCCAGCAGCTTATCCACTATAAGTGGGAGTACGGAGACCCAGTACTTC.

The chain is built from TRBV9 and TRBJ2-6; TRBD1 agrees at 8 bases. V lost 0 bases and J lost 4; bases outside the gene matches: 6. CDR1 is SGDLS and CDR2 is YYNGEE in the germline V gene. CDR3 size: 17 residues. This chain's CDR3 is CASSVETGATGANVLTF. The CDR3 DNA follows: TGTGCCAGCAGCGTAGAGACAGGGGCTACCGGGGCCAACGTCCTGACTTTC.

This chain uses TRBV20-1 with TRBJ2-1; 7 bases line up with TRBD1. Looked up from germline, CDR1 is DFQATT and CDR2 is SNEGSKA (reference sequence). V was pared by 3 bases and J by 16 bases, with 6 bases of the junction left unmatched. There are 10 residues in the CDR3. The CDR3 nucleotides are TGCAGTGCTAGCGGGACAGTTCAATTCTTC. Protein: CSASGTVQFF.

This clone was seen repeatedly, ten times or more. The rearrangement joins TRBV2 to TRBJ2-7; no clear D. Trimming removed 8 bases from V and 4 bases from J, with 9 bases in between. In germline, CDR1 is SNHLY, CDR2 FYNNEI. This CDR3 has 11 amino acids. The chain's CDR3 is CASGDSYEQYF. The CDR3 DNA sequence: TGTGCCAGCGGAGACTCATACGAGCAGTACTTC.

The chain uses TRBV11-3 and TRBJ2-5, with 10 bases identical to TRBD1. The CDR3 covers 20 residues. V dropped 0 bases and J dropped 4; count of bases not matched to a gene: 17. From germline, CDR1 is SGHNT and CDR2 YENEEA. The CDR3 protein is CASSLERGQGRKGRRETQYF. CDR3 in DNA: TGTGCCAGCAGCTTAGAGCGGGGACAGGGGAGGAAGGGCCGTCGAGAGACCCAGTACTTC.

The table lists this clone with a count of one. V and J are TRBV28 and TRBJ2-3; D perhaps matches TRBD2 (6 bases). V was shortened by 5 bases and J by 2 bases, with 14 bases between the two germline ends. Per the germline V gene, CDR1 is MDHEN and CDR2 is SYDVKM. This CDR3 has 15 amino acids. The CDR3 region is CASSPLGLTTDTQYF. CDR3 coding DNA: TGTGCCAGCAGTCCGCTAGGACTAACCACAGATACGCAGTATTTT.

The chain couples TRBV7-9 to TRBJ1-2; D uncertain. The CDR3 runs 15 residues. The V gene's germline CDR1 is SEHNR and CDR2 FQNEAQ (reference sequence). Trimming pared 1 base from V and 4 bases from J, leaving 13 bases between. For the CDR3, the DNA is TGTGCCAGCAGCTTAGAGAGAGTAGATGGCTATGGCTACACCTTC. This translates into CASSLERVDGYGYTF.

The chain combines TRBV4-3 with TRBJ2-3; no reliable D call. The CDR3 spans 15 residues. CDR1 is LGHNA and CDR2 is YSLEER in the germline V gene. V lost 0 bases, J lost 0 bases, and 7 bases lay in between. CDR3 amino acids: CASSQELLSTDTQYF. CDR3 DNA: TGCGCCAGCAGCCAAGAATTACTGAGCACAGATACGCAGTATTTT.

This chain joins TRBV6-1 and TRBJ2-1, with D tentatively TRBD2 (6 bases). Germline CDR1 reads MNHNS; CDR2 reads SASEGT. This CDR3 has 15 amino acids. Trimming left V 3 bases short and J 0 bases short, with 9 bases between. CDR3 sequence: CASSDSGSSYNEQFF. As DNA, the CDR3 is TGTGCCAGCAGTGATAGCGGTAGCTCCTACAATGAGCAGTTCTTC.

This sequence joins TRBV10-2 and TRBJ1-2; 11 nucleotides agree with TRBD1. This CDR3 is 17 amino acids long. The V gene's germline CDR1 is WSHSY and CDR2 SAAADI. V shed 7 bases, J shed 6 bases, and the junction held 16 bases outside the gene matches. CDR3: CASTLHRPGQGADGYTF. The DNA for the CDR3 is TGCGCCAGCACCCTCCATCGCCCAGGACAGGGGGCGGATGGCTACACCTTC.

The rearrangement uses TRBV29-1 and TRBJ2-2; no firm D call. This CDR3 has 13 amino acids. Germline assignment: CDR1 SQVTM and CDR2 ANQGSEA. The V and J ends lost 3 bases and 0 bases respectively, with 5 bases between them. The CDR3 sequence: CSVESANTGELFF. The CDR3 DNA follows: TGCAGCGTTGAGAGCGCGAACACCGGGGAGCTGTTTTTT.

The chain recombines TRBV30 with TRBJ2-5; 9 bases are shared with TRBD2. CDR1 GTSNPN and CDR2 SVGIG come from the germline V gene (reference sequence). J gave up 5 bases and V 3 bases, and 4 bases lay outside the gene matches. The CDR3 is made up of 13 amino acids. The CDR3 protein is CAWRLAGVETQYF. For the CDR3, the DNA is TGTGCCTGGAGATTAGCGGGGGTTGAGACCCAGTACTTC.